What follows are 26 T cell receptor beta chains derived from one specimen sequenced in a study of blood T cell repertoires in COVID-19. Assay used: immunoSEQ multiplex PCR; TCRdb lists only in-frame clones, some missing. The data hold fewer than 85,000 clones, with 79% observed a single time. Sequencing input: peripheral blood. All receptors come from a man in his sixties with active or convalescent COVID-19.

The CDR3: CASSYSAASGDTQYF. As DNA, the CDR3 is TGTGCCAGCAGTTACTCAGCGGCAAGCGGAGATACGCAGTATTTT. The chain employs TRBV6-2 or TRBV6-3 and TRBJ2-3, with D possibly matching TRBD2 (5 bases). V was clipped by 0 bases and J by 5 bases, with 12 bases between them. Germline CDR1 reads MNHEY; CDR2 reads SVGEGT. This CDR3 contains 15 residues.

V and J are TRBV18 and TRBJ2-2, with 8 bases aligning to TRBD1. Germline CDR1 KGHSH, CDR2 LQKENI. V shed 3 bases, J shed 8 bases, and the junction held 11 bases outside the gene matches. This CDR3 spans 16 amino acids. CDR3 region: CASSPAQGAATGELFF. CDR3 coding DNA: TGTGCCAGCTCACCGGCCCAGGGGGCAGCAACTGGGGAGCTGTTTTTT.

The CDR3 spells CSARHYNEQFF. CDR3 in DNA: TGCAGTGCTAGACACTACAATGAGCAGTTCTTC. The chain carries TRBV20-1 and TRBJ2-1; D not certain. The CDR3 runs 11 residues. CDR1 DFQATT and CDR2 SNEGSKA come from the germline V gene (reference sequence). Trimming took 2 bases from V and 3 from J, leaving 2 bases between them.

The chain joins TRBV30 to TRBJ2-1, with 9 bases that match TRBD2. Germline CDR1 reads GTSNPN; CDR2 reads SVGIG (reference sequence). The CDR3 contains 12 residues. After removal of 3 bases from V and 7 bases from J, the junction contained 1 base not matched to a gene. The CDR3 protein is CAWRRGGNEQFF. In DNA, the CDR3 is TGTGCCTGGAGGCGGGGGGGGAATGAGCAGTTCTTC.

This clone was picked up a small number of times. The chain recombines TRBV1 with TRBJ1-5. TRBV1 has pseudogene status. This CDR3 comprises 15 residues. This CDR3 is CTSSQMGGFNQPQHF. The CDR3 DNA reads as TGCACCAGCAGCCAAATGGGGGGATTCAATCAGCCCCAGCATTTT.

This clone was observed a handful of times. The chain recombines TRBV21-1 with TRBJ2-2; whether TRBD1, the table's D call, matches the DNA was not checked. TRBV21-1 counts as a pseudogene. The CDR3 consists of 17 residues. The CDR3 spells CASSKKRSRVGTGELFF. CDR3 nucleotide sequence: TGTGCCAGCAGCAAAAAGCGATCCAGGGTCGGCACCGGGGAGCTGTTTTTT.

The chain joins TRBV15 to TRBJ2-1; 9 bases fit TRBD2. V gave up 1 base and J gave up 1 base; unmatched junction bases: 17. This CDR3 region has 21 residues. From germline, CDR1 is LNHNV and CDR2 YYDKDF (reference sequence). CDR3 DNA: TGTGCCACCAGCAGAGCCCCCCTTTGGGCGGGGGGGGGAAGTTCCTACAATGAGCAGTTCTTC. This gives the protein CATSRAPLWAGGGSSYNEQFF.

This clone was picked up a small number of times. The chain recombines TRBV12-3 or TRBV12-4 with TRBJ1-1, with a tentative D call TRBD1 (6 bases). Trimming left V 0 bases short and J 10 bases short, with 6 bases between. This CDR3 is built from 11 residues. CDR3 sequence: CASSLAGAAFF. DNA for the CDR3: TGTGCCAGCAGTTTAGCGGGGGCAGCTTTCTTT.

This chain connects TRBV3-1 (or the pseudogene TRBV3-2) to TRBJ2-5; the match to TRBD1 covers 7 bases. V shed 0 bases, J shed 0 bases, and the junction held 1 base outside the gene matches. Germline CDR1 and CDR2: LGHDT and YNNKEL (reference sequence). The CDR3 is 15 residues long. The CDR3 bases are TGTGCCAGCAGCCAAGACACAGGGGACCAAGAGACCCAGTACTTC. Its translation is CASSQDTGDQETQYF.

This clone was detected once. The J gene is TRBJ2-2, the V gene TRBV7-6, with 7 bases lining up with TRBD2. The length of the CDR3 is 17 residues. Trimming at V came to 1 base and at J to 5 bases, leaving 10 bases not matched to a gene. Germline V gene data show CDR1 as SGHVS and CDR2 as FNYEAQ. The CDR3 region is CASSLGGSGLGTGELFF. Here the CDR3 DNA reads TGTGCCAGCAGCTTAGGGGGGAGCGGACTAGGTACCGGGGAGCTGTTTTTT.

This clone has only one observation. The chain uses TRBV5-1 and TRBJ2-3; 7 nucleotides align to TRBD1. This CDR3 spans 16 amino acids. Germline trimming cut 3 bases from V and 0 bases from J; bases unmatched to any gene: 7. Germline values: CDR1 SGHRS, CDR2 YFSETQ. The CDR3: CASSWGTAASTDTQYF. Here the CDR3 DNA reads TGCGCCAGCAGCTGGGGGACAGCCGCTAGCACAGATACGCAGTATTTT.

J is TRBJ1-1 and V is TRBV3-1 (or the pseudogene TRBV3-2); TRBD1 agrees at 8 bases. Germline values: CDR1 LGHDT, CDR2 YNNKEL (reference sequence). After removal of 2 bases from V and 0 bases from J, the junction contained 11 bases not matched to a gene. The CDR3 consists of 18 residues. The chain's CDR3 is CASSQRLRGLLLNTEAFF. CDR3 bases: TGTGCCAGCAGCCAAAGACTCAGGGGGCTCCTCCTGAACACTGAAGCTTTCTTT.

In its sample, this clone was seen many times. In DNA, the CDR3 is TGTGCCAGCACCGAAACAGGGGTGGCCTATAATTCACCCCTCCACTTT. This gives the protein CASTETGVAYNSPLHF. This sequence joins TRBV6-6 and TRBJ1-6, with TRBD1 matching 7 bases. Germline loops: CDR1 MNHNY, CDR2 SVGAGI (reference sequence). The trim removed 7 bases at V and 2 bases at J, leaving 8 bases unmatched. This CDR3 has 16 amino acids.

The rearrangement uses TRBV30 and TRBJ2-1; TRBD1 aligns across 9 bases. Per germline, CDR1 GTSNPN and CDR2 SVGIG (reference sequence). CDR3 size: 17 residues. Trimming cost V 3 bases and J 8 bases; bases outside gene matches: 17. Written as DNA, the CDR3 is TGTGCCTGGAGCGGGGTGGTGGGACAGGGAAAGTCGGATGAGCAGTTCTTC. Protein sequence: CAWSGVVGQGKSDEQFF.

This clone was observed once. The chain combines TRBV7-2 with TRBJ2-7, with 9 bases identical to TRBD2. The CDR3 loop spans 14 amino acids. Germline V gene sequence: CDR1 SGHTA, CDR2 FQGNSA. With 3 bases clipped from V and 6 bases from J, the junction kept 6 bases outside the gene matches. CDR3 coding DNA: TGTGCCAGCAGCTTCTCTAGCGGGGTAGGCGAGCAGTACTTC. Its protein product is CASSFSSGVGEQYF.

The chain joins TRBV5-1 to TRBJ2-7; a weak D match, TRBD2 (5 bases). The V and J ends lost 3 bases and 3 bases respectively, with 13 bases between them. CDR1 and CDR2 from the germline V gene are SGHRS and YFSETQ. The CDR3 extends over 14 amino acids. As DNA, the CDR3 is TGCGCCAGCAGCTCTAGCTTGTCGGGCTACGAGCAGTACTTC. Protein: CASSSSLSGYEQYF.

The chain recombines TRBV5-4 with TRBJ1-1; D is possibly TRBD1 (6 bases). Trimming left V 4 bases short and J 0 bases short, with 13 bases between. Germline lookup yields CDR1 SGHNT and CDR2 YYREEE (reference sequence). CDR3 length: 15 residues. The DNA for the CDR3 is TGTGCCAGCAGCGTCGGACAGTTCATGAACACTGAAGCTTTCTTT. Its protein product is CASSVGQFMNTEAFF.

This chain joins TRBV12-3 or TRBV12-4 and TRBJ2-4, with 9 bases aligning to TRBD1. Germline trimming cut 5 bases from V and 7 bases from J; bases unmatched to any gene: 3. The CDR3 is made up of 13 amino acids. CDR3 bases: TGTGCCAGCAGTACAGGGGGCTCGAACATTCAGTACTTC. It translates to CASSTGGSNIQYF.

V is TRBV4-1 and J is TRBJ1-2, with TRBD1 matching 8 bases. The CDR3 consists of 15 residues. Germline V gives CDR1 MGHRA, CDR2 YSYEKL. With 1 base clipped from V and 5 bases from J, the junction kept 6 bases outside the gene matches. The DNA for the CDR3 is TGCGCCAGCAGCCAAGTAGCAGGGGGCGCTTATGGCTACACCTTC. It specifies CASSQVAGGAYGYTF.

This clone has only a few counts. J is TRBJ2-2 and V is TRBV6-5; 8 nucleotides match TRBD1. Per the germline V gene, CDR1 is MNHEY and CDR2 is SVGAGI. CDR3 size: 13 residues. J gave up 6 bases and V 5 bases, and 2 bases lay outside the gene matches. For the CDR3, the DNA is TGTGCCAGCAGTCCACAGGGGGCCGGGGAGCTGTTTTTT. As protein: CASSPQGAGELFF.

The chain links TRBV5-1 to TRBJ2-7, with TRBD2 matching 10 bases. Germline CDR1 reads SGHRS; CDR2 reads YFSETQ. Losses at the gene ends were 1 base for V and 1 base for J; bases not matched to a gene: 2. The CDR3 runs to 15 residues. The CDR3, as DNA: TGCGCCAGCAGCTTGAGGACTAGCGGATCCTACGAGCAGTACTTC. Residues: CASSLRTSGSYEQYF. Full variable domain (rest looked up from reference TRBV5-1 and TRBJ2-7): KAGVTQTPRYLIKTRGQQVTLSCSPISGHRSVSWYQQTPGQGLQFLFEYFSETQRNKGNFPGRFSGRQFSNSRSEMNVSTLELGDSALYLCASSLRTSGSYEQYFGPGTRLTVT.

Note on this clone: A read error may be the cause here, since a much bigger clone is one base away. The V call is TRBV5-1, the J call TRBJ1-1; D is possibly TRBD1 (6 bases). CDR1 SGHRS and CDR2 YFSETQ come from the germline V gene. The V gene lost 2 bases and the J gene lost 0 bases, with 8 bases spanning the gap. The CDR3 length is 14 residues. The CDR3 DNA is TGCGCCAGCAGCTTTGGACAGATGAACACTGAAGCTTTCTTT. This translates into CASSFGQMNTEAFF.

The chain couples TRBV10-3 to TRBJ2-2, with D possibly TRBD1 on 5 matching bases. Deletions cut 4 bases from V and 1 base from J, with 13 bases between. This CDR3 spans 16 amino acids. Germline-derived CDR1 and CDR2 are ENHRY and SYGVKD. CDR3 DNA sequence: TGTGCCATCAGTGGACGGCAGGGCGGGAACACCGGGGAGCTGTTTTTT. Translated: CAISGRQGGNTGELFF.

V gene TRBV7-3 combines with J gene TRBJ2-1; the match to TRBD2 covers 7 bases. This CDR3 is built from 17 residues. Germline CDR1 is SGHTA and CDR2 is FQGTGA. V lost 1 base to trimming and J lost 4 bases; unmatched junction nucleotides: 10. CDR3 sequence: CASSLMGESGLYNEQFF. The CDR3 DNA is TGTGCCAGCAGCTTAATGGGAGAGTCGGGACTATACAATGAGCAGTTCTTC.

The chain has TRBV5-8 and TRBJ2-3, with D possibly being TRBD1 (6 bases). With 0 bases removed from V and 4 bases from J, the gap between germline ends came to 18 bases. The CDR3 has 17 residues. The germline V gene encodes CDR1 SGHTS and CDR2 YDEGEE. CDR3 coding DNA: TGTGCCAGCAGCTTGGTTTGGTCAACAGGGCCCGCAGATACGCAGTATTTT. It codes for CASSLVWSTGPADTQYF.

The chain's CDR3 is CTSSRRGSNSPLHF. The DNA for the CDR3 is TGCACCAGCAGCCGCCGGGGGAGTAATTCACCCCTCCACTTT. V gene TRBV1 combines with J gene TRBJ1-6. TRBV1 has pseudogene status. The CDR3 extends over 14 amino acids.